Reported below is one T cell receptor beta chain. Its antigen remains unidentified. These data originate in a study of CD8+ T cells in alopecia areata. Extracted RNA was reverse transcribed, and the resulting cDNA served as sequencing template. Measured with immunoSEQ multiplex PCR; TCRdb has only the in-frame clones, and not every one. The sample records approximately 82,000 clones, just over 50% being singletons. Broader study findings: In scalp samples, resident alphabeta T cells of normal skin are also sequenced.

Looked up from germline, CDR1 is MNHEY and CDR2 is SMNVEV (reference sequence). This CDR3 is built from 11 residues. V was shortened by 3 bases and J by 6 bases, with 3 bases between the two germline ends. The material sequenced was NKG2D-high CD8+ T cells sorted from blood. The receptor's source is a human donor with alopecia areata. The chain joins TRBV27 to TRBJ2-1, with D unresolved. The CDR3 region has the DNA TGTGCCAGCAGTTTGAGCAATGAGCAGTTCTTC. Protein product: CASSLSNEQFF.